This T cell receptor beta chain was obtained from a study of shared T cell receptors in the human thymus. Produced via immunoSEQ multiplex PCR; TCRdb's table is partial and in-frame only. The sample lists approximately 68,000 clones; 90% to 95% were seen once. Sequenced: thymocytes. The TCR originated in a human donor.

CDR3 DNA: TGTGCCAGCAGTCCAGGACAGGGGGAGACCGGGGAGCTGTTTTTT. It yields the protein CASSPGQGETGELFF. This rearrangement joins TRBV28 to TRBJ2-2, with 10 nucleotides matching TRBD1. The CDR3 is 15 residues long. Germline CDR1 and CDR2: MDHEN and SYDVKM. The J segment lost 5 bases and the V segment lost 5 bases, leaving 5 bases of the junction unmatched. The full variable domain, its missing parts supplied by reference TRBV28 and TRBJ2-2, is DVKVTQSSRYLVKRTGEKVFLECVQDMDHENMFWYRQDPGLGLRLIYFSYDVKMKEKGDIPEGYSVSREKKERFSLILESASTNQTSMYLCASSPGQGETGELFFGEGSRLTVL.